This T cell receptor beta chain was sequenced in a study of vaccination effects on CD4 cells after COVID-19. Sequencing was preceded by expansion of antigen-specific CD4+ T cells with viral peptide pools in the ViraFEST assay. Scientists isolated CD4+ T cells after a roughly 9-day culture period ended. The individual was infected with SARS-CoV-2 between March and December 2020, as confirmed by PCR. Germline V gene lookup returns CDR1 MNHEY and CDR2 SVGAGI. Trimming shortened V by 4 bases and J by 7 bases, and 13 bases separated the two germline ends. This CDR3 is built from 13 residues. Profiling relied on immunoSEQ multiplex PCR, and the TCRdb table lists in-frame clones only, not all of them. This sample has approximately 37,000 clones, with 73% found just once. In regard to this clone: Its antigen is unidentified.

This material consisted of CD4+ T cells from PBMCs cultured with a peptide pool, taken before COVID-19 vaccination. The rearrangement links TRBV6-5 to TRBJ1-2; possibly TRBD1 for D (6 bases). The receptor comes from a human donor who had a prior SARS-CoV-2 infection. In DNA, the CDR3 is TGTGCCAGCAGTTCACAGGGATCGGTTGGCTACACCTTC. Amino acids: CASSSQGSVGYTF.